This TCR beta chain was captured by sequencing in a study of shared clonotypes between healthy human individuals. Deep-level running was used for the assay. This table comes from immunoSEQ multiplex PCR, and its TCRdb copy is limited to in-frame clones, with some not included. Counted here are about 820,000 clones, 85% to 95% occurring once; the ten biggest clones make up 20% to 30%. Germline-derived CDR1 and CDR2 are MGHRA and YSYEKL. With 0 bases clipped from V and 6 bases from J, the junction kept 5 bases outside the gene matches. The CDR3 has 16 residues. Only CD45RO-negative cells positively selected for CCR7 counted as naive CD8 cells, so terminally differentiated effector memory CD45RA+ cells were excluded.

The sequenced sample consisted of naive CD8+ T cells sorted from blood. This chain connects TRBV4-1 to TRBJ2-1; 10 nucleotides agree with TRBD2. This receptor was obtained from a man aged 30 to 45 in good health. CDR3 sequence (DNA): TGCGCCAGCAGCCAAGAAGGGTTAGCGGGAGGCAATGAGCAGTTCTTC. As protein: CASSQEGLAGGNEQFF.